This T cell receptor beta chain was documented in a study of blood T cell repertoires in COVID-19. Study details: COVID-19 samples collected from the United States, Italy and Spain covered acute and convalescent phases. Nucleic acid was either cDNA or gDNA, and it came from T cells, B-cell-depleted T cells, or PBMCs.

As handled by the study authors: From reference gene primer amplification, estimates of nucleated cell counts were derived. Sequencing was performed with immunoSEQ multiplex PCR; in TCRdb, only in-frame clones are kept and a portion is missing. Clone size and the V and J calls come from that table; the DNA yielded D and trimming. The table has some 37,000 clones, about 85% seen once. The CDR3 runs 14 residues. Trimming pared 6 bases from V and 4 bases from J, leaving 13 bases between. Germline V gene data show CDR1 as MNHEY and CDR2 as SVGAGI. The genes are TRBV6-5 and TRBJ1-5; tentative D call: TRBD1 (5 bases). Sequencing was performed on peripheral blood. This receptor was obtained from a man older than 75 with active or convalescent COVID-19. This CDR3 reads CASRSRQRNQPQHF. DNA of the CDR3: TGTGCCAGCAGAAGTAGACAGAGAAATCAGCCCCAGCATTTT.